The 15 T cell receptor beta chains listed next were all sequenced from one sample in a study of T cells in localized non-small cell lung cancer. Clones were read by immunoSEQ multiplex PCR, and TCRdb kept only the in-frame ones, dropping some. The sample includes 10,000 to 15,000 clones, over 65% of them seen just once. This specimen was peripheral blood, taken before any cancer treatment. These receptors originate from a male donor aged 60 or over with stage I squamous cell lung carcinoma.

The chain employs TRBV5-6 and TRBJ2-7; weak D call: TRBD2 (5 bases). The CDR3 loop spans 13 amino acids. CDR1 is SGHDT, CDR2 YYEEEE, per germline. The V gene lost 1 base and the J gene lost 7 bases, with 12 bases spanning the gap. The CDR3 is CASSLPRRDEQYF. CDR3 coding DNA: TGTGCCAGCAGCTTGCCCCGCCGGGATGAGCAGTACTTC.

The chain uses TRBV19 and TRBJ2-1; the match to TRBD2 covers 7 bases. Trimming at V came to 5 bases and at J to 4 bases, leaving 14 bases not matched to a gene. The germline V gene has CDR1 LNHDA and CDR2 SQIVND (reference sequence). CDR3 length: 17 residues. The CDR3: CASSPRLGASGYNEQFF. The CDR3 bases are TGTGCCAGTAGTCCAAGATTAGGGGCTAGCGGTTACAATGAGCAGTTCTTC.

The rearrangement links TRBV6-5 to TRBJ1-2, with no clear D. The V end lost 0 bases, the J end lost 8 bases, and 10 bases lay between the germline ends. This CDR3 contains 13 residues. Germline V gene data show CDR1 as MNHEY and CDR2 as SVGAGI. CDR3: CASSYSSSRGYTF. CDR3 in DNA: TGTGCCAGCAGTTACTCCAGTTCGAGAGGCTACACCTTC.

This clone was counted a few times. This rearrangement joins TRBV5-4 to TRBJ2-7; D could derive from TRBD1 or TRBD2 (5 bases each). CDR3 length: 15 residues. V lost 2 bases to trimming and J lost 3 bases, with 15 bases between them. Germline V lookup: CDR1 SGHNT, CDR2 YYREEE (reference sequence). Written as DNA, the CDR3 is TGTGCCAGCAGCTTATCCGGGACGAAGATCTACGAGCAGTACTTC. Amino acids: CASSLSGTKIYEQYF.

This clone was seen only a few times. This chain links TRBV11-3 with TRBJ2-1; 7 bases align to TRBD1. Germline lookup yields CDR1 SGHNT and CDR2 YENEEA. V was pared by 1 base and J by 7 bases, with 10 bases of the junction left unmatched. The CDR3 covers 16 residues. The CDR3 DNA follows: TGTGCCAGCAGCTTAGTGACCAGGGGGTATAGGAATGAGCAGTTCTTC. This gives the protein CASSLVTRGYRNEQFF.

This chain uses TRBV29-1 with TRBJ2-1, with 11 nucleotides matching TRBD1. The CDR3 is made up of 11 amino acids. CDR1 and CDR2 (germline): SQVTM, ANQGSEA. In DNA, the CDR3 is TGCACTGGACAGGGGGCGTTTGAGCAGTTCTTC. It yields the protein CTGQGAFEQFF.

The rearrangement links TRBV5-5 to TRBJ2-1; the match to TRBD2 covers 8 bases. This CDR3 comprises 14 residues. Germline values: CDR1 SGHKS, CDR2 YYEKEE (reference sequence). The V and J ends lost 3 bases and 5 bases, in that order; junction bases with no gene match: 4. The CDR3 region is CASSWGTRDNEQFF. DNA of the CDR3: TGTGCCAGCAGCTGGGGGACTAGGGACAATGAGCAGTTCTTC. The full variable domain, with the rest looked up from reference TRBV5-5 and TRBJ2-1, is DAGVTQSPTHLIKTRGQQVTLRCSPISGHKSVSWYQQVLGQGPQFIFQYYEKEERGRGNFPDRFSARQFPNYSSELNVNALLLGDSALYLCASSWGTRDNEQFFGPGTRLTVL.

CDR3 sequence: CASSFGGPITDTQYF. Here the CDR3 DNA reads TGTGCCAGCAGTTTTGGAGGCCCTATCACAGATACGCAGTATTTT. This sequence joins TRBV27 and TRBJ2-3; perhaps TRBD2 as D (5 bases). In germline, CDR1 is MNHEY, CDR2 SMNVEV (reference sequence). With 3 bases removed from V and 2 bases from J, the gap between germline ends came to 12 bases. The CDR3 loop spans 15 amino acids.

The CDR3 loop is CASSEGQGGTEAFF. DNA for the CDR3: TGTGCCAGCAGTGAAGGACAGGGGGGCACTGAAGCTTTCTTT. This chain uses TRBV6-1 with TRBJ1-1, with 9 bases identical to TRBD1. CDR1 is MNHNS and CDR2 is SASEGT in the germline V gene. After removal of 1 base from V and 4 bases from J, the junction contained 1 base not matched to a gene. The CDR3 consists of 14 residues.

This CDR3 is CASSLYRAGAVTDTQYF. CDR3 DNA: TGTGCCAGCAGCTTATATCGGGCGGGAGCGGTGACAGATACGCAGTATTTT. The gene calls are TRBV7-2 and TRBJ2-3; 7 bases align to TRBD2. This CDR3 contains 17 residues. Germline CDR1 SGHTA, CDR2 FQGNSA. V shed 2 bases, J shed 3 bases, and the junction held 11 bases outside the gene matches.

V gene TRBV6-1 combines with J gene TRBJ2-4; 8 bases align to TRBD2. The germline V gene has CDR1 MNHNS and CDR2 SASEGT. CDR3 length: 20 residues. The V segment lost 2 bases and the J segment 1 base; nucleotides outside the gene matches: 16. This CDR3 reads CASSERGGRPIGDAKNIQYF. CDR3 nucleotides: TGTGCCAGCAGTGAAAGGGGCGGGAGGCCCATCGGAGACGCCAAAAACATTCAGTACTTC.

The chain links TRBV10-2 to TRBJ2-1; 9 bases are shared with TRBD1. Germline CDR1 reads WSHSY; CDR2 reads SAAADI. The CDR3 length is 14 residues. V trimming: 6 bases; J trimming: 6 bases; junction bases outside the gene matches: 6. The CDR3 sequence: CASRPGQGFNEQFF. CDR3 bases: TGCGCCAGCAGGCCGGGACAGGGATTCAATGAGCAGTTCTTC.

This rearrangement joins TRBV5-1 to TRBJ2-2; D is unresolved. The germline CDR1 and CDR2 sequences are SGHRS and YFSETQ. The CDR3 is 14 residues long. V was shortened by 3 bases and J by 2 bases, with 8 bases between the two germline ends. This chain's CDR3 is CASSSAVNTGELFF. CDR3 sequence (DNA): TGCGCCAGCAGCTCGGCGGTCAACACCGGGGAGCTGTTTTTT.

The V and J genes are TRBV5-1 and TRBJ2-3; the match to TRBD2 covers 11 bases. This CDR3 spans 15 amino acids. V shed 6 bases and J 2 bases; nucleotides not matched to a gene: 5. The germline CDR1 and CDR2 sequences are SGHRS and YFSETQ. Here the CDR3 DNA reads TGCGCCAGCACCCGACTAGCGGGGCCCACAGATACGCAGTATTTT. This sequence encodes CASTRLAGPTDTQYF.

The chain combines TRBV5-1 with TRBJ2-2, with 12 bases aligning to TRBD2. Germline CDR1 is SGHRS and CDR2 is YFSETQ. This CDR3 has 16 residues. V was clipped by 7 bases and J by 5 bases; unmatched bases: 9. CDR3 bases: TGCGCCAGCTCCGGGCTAGCGGGAGGGCCGACCGGGGAGCTGTTTTTT. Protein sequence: CASSGLAGGPTGELFF.